Listed here are 6 T cell receptor beta chains from one sample, sequenced in a study of T cell responses to AZD1222 COVID-19 vaccine. The method was immunoSEQ multiplex PCR; TCRdb's version includes in-frame clones alone and lacks a portion of them. Counted here are roughly 70,000 clones, approximately 92% occurring once; the ten biggest clones make up approximately 9.3%. The sample here was peripheral blood, taken 28 days after the second AZD1222 dose. The receptors were gathered from an adult who received the AZD1222 COVID-19 vaccine.

V and J are TRBV7-9 and TRBJ1-2; no clear D gene. Germline V lookup: CDR1 SEHNR, CDR2 FQNEAQ (reference sequence). Trimming left V 1 base short and J 14 bases short, with 17 bases between. This CDR3 has 13 amino acids. CDR3 amino acids: CASSLVDARSGTF. Here the CDR3 DNA reads TGTGCCAGCAGCTTAGTGGACGCCAGGTCGGGTACCTTC.

The genes are TRBV6-5 and TRBJ1-5, with TRBD1 identical over 9 bases. This CDR3 has 15 amino acids. Germline V gene data show CDR1 as MNHEY and CDR2 as SVGAGI. Germline trimming cut 8 bases from V and 2 bases from J; bases unmatched to any gene: 7. The CDR3 DNA is TGTGCCAGCCGGGGGGACAGGGCACGCAATCAGCCCCAGCATTTT. Translated, it gives CASRGDRARNQPQHF.

The chain recombines TRBV7-2 with TRBJ1-2; the D is unclear. The CDR3 spans 14 residues. V was shortened by 1 base and J by 8 bases, with 14 bases between the two germline ends. Per the germline V gene, CDR1 is SGHTA and CDR2 is FQGNSA. This CDR3 is CASSLDPGLGGYTF. In nucleotides, the CDR3 is TGTGCCAGCAGCTTAGACCCCGGGTTAGGGGGCTACACCTTC.

Only a few counts were recorded for this clone. V gene TRBV5-6 combines with J gene TRBJ2-1, with no clear D. The germline V gene has CDR1 SGHDT and CDR2 YYEEEE. This CDR3 comprises 13 residues. Trimming took off 4 bases at V and 2 bases at J, with 7 bases between the two ends. CDR3 nucleotides: TGTGCCAGCAGCCCCGACCCCTACAATGAGCAGTTCTTC. This encodes CASSPDPYNEQFF.

The chain couples TRBV12-3 or TRBV12-4 to TRBJ1-2; 11 positions match TRBD1. CDR3 length: 13 residues. The J segment lost 7 bases and the V segment lost 5 bases, leaving 3 bases of the junction unmatched. The CDR3 DNA is TGTGCCAGCAGTCAGGACAGGGGGCGTGGCTACACCTTC. Its protein product is CASSQDRGRGYTF.

V and J are TRBV7-9 and TRBJ2-1; 14 bases fit TRBD2. Germline loops: CDR1 SEHNR, CDR2 FQNEAQ (reference sequence). The V gene end was trimmed by 1 base and the J gene end by 0 bases; junction bases not matched to a gene: 5. This CDR3 spans 19 amino acids. In DNA form, the CDR3 reads TGTGCCAGCAGCTTAGGTTGGGGACTAGCGGGAGACTCCTACAATGAGCAGTTCTTC. This codes for CASSLGWGLAGDSYNEQFF.